A selection of T cell receptor beta chains follows, all from one sample in a study of metastatic and nonmetastatic thyroid tumors. TCRdb called clones again from the PCR reads with MiXCR. The sample carries about 16,000 clones, 15% to 19% recorded once. Sample: blood. All receptors derive from a female donor with papillary thyroid cancer or a benign thyroid nodule (not recorded which). Some clones in this sample may be carry-over from other donors' samples. CDR3s include the opening cysteine and the closing phenylalanine or tryptophan. Each record gives: clone size, D gene, V gene, J gene, CDR3 DNA, CDR3 protein. D genes are given only for firm matches. Expanded clones get a size class; other rows say once, few or many, or leave the size out.

>NA|TRBD1|TRBV28|TRBJ1-5
TGTGCCAGCAGTACCCGGACAGGGCGAAACAATCAGCCCCAGCATTTT
CASSTRTGRNNQPQHF
>many|NA|TRBV29-1|TRBJ2-1
TGCAGCGTTCTCCGAGTTGCTGGGAGATCGGCGGGGAATGAGCAGTTCTTC
CSVLRVAGRSAGNEQFF
>many|TRBD2|TRBV11-1|TRBJ2-1
TGTGCCAGCAGACCTCCTGGACTAGCGGGGTACAATGAGCAGTTCTTC
CASRPPGLAGYNEQFF
>many|NA|TRBV9|TRBJ1-1
TGTGCCAGCAGCCTCGGGGGGGCCAACACTGAAGCTTTCTTT
CASSLGGANTEAFF
>many|NA|TRBV18|TRBJ1-2
TGTGCCAGCTCACCATTCCACCTCCAGGGGTGGAACTATGGCTACACCTTC
CASSPFHLQGWNYGYTF
>NA|NA|TRBV20-1|TRBJ1-2
TGCAGTGCTAGAGACAGGGCGGTCTATGGCTACACCTTC
CSARDRAVYGYTF
>many|TRBD1|TRBV5-1|TRBJ1-5
TGCGCCAGCAGCTTGGGGCAGGGGGGCAATCAGCCCCAGCATTTT
CASSLGQGGNQPQHF
>many|NA|TRBV6-5|TRBJ1-1
TGTGCCAGCAGTTACTCCACCGTAGGGAACACTGAAGCTTTCTTT
CASSYSTVGNTEAFF
>NA|TRBD1|TRBV4-1|TRBJ1-6
TGCGCCAGCAGCCAAGATGGGGGACAGGGGAGCTATAATTCACCCCTCCACTTT
CASSQDGGQGSYNSPLHF
>many|NA|TRBV27|TRBJ1-5
TGTGCCAGCAGTTTACGCAGGGATCAGCCCCAGCATTTT
CASSLRRDQPQHF
>NA|NA|TRBV7-8|TRBJ2-3
TGTGCCAGCACCACCGGAGATACGCAGTATTTT
CASTTGDTQYF
>many|NA|TRBV20-1|TRBJ1-5
TGCAGTGCGGAGGGGGGGGCCAGTCAGCCCCAGCATTTT
CSAEGGASQPQHF
>many|NA|TRBV30|TRBJ2-7
TGTGCCTGGAGTGCACCCCCCGCGACCCTCTACTCCTACGAGCAGTACTTC
CAWSAPPATLYSYEQYF
>many|TRBD2|TRBV5-1|TRBJ2-3
TGCGCCAGCAGAGACCGGACTAGCGGGGGATCAACAGATACGCAGTATTTT
CASRDRTSGGSTDTQYF
>medium-sized|NA|TRBV6-5|TRBJ2-1
TGTGCCAGCAGTTACTCCTTCTCCTACAATGAGCAGTTCTTC
CASSYSFSYNEQFF
>NA|TRBD1|TRBV11-2|TRBJ2-5
TGTGCCAGCAGCCGGGACAGGCTAGAGACCCAGTACTTC
CASSRDRLETQYF
>many|NA|TRBV6-5|TRBJ2-1
TGTGCCAGCAGTTACTCCACTAATCTGGGGGGTGAGCAGTTCTTC
CASSYSTNLGGEQFF